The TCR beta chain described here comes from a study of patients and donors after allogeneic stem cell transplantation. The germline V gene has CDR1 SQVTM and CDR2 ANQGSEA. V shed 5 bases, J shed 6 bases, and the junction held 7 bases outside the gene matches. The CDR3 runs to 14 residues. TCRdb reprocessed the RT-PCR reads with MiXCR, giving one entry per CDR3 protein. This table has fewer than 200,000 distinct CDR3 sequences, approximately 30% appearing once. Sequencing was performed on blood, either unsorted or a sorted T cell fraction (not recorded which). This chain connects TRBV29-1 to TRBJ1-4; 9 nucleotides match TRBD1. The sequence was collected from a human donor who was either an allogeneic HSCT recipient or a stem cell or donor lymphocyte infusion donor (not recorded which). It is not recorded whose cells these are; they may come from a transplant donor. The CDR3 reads CSVSWTGADEKLFF. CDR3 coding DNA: TGCAGCGTTTCCTGGACAGGGGCGGATGAAAAACTGTTTTTT.